This TCR beta chain was recorded in a study of T cells in narcolepsy. Study-wide context: Donors had narcolepsy type 1 or type 2, or were healthy controls.

CDR3 length: 14 residues. Germline CDR1 MNHNS, CDR2 SASEGT. With 7 bases removed from V and 4 bases from J, the gap between germline ends came to 14 bases. Generated by immunoSEQ multiplex PCR, the TCRdb table keeps only in-frame clones and is missing some. The sample holds around 42,000 clones; 88% are singletons and the top ten take under 1.5%. Specimen: CD45RA- memory CD4+ T cells from PBMCs. The chain uses TRBV6-1 and TRBJ1-5, with a possible D match to TRBD1 (6 bases). This clonotype was obtained from a human donor with narcolepsy. CDR3 DNA sequence: TGTGCCAGCATTACAACAGGGCCTAATCAGCCCCAGCATTTT. It is translated as CASITTGPNQPQHF.